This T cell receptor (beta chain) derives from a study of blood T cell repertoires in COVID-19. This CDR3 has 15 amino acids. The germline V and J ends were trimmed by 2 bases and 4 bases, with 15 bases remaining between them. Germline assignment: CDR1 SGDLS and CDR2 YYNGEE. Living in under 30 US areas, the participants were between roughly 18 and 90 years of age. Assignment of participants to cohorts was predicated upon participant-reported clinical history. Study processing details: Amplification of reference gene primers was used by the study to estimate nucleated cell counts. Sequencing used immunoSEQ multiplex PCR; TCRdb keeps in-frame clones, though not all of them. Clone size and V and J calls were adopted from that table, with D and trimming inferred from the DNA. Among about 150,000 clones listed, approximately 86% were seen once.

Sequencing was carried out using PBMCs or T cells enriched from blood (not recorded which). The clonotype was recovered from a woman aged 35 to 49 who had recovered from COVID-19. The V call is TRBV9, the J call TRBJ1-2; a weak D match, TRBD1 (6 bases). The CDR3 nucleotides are TGTGCCAGCAGCGTCTCAGGGGAGGGCGGCTATGGCTACACCTTC. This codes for CASSVSGEGGYGYTF.